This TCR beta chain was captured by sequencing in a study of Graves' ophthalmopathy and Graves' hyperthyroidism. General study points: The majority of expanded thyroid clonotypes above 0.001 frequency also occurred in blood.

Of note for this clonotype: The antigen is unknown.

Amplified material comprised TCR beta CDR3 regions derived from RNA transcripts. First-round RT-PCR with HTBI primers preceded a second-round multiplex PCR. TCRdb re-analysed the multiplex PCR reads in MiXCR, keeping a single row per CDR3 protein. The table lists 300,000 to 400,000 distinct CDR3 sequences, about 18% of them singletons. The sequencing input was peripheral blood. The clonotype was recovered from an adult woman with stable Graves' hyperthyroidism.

The CDR3 bases are TGTGCCAGCTCACCGCTCCAGGGCAACACTGGGGCCAACGTCCTGACTTTC. Protein sequence: CASSPLQGNTGANVLTF. The rearrangement uses TRBV18 and TRBJ2-6; TRBD1 might be the D (5 bases). Germline CDR1 reads KGHSH; CDR2 reads LQKENI. CDR3 length: 17 amino acids. V gave up 3 bases and J gave up 2 bases, with 14 bases separating them.